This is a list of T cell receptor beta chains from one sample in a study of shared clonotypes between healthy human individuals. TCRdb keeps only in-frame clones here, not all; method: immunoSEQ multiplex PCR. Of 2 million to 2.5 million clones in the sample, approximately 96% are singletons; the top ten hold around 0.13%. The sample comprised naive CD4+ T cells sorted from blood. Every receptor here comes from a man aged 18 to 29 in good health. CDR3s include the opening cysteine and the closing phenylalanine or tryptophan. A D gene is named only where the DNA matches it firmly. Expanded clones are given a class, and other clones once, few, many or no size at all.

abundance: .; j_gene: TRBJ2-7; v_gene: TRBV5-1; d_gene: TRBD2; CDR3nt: TGCGCCAGCAGCCCGGTGGGACTAGCGGGGGGGCGCTTCGACGAGCAGTACTTC; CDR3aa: CASSPVGLAGGRFDEQYF
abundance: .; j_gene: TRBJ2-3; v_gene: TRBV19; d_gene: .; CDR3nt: TGTGCCAGTAGTATCCTTAGCGGTTCCTTGGGTGGCACAGATACGCAGTATTTT; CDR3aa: CASSILSGSLGGTDTQYF
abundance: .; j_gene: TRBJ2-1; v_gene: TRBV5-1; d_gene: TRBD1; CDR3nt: TGCGCCAGCAGCCCGGACAGGGTCTCCTACAATGAGCAGTTCTTC; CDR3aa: CASSPDRVSYNEQFF
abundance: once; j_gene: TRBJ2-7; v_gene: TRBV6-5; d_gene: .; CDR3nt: TGTGCCAGCAGGCGGGGAAACGAGCAGTACTTC; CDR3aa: CASRRGNEQYF
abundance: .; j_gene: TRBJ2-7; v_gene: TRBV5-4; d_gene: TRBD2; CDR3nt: TGTGCCAGCAGTGACCCTGGGCTAGCGGGCTACGAGCAGTACTTC; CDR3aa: CASSDPGLAGYEQYF
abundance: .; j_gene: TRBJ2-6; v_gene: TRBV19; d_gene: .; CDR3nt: TGTGCCAGTAGTATAGCAGGGCTAGGGGCCAACGTCCTGACTTTC; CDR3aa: CASSIAGLGANVLTF
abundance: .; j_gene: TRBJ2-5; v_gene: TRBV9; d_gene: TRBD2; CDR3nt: TGTGCCAGCAGCTTCGGGACTAGTTGGGAGACCCAGTACTTC; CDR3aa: CASSFGTSWETQYF
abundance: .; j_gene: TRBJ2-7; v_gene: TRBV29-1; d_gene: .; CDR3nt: TGCAGCGTTGGAGGGCGGCCTTACCTAGACGAGCAGTACTTC; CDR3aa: CSVGGRPYLDEQYF
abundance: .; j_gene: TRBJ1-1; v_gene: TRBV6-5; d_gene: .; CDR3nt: TGTGCCAGCAGTTACTCGATGTCAGGGAACACTGAAGCTTTCTTT; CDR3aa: CASSYSMSGNTEAFF
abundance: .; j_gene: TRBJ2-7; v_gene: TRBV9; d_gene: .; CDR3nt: TGTGCCAGCAGCACGGGAGTGTTCTACGAGCAGTACTTC; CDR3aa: CASSTGVFYEQYF
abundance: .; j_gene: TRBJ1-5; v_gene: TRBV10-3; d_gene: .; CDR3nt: TGTGCCATCAGTGAGTTTGGAGATTATCAGCCCCAGCATTTT; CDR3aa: CAISEFGDYQPQHF
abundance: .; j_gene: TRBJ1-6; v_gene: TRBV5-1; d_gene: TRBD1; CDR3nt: TGCGCCAGCAGCATCTGGACAGGGACGGATTCACCCCTCCACTTT; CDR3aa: CASSIWTGTDSPLHF
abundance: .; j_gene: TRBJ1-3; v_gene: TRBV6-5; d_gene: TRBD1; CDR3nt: TGTGCCAGCAGGCGCGGACAGGGGGCTGGAAACACCATATATTTT; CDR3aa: CASRRGQGAGNTIYF
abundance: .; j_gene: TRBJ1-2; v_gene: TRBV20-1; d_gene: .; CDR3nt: TGCAGTGCTAGTCCACCAGAGGGCTACACCTTC; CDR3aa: CSASPPEGYTF